This TCR beta chain was obtained from a study of blood T cell repertoires in COVID-19. Background on the study: There were acute and convalescent COVID-19 samples, and they came from the United States, Italy and Spain. Nucleic acid was either cDNA or gDNA, and it came from T cells, B-cell-depleted T cells, or PBMCs.

Original processing methods: Quantification of nucleated cells was approximated via reference gene primer amplification. Method: immunoSEQ multiplex PCR; TCRdb's copy keeps in-frame clones and lacks some. From that table come the V and J calls and clone size; the DNA was used to work out D and trimming. The repertoire has some 210,000 clones, about 83% of them found once; the top ten carry under 3.5%. Trimming cost V 1 base and J 3 bases; bases outside gene matches: 3. Germline V CDR1 and CDR2: SGHKS, YYEKEE (reference sequence). CDR3 size: 14 residues. This clone has just one count. The identical CDR3 is also encoded by other nucleotide sequences in the sample.

The TCR originated in a man over 45 with active or convalescent COVID-19. The sequencing input was peripheral blood. The rearrangement joins TRBV5-5 to TRBJ2-7; the match to TRBD1 covers 8 bases. DNA of the CDR3: TGTGCCAGCAGCTTGTTTGGACAGGGCTACGAGCAGTACTTC. Protein sequence: CASSLFGQGYEQYF.